The T cell receptor beta chain described here comes from a study of blood T cell repertoires in COVID-19 (dated by TCRdb to 2020 to 2022). Background on the whole study: Samples covering the acute and convalescent phases of COVID-19 were provided by collaborators in the United States, Italy and Spain. The prospective study material was composed of cDNA or gDNA derived from T cells, B-cell-depleted T cells, or PBMCs. Deeply sampled blood TCRbeta repertoires from subjects exposed to, actively infected with, or recovered from COVID-19 were included in the dataset. The repertoires were released in a freely available public database intended as a resource for research on the immune response to SARS-CoV-2. The samples were drawn from the first 160 participants of the ongoing ImmuneRACE study and from under 1,500 subjects provided by 6 global collaborators. Sample metadata almost always included a de-identified subject ID, COVID-19 status, age in years and sex. HLA class I and class II types, where available, came from metadata supplied by the sample provider rather than from assay-based typing.

TCRbeta CDR3 regions were amplified from genomic DNA using the immunoSEQ Assay, a bias-controlled multiplex PCR. Concerning the study's data processing: The number of nucleated cells in each sample was estimated by amplification of reference gene primers within the assay. To quantify the absolute abundance of each unique TCRbeta CDR3 rearrangement, sequence reads were collapsed and filtered. For each sample, productive Simpson clonality was calculated as the square root of Simpson's diversity index across productive rearrangements. TCRdb mirrors the immuneACCESS table, restricted to in-frame sequences. Some clones are absent from its copies; in checked studies, under half trace to an unresolved V gene, and the reason for the others is unknown. That table gives V, J and clone size, and the DNA gave D and trimming. The sample table records 140,000 to 150,000 clones; over 80% of these occur just once. Around 11% of the sample is taken by the ten largest.

CDR3 length: 13 amino acids, cysteine to phenylalanine. Of all the DNA, just the CDR3 is kept, 39 bases in frame from base 1. The germline V gene (reference sequence) specifies LNHDA as CDR1 and SQIVND as CDR2. V lost 1 base and J lost 3 bases; the stretch between them is 7 bases long. As concerns this clone: Its specific antigen is unknown. Base qualities are not recorded, but no much larger clone differs from it by a single base. The same CDR3 can be traced to other DNA sequences in this sample.

Results and caveats for the whole study, not just this receptor: The amount of clinical and demographic metadata varied by source and participant and was provided uncurated.

In the prospective study, participants were about 18 to 89 years old, resided in approximately 22 geographic areas of the United States, and were enrolled through a virtual design. To assign participants to cohorts, the prospective study relied on clinical history that participants themselves reported in a screening survey and a study questionnaire. For ImmuneRACE Cohort 3, a participant was defined as recovered based on two consecutive negative NP/OP PCR tests, clearance by a healthcare professional, or resolution of symptoms. In the prospective study, mobile phlebotomists collected whole blood, serum and a nasopharyngeal or oropharyngeal swab from each participant. Prospective study participants could optionally give additional blood draws and questionnaires over an approximately two-month period. Before DNA extraction, blood samples from the prospective study were shipped at room temperature or frozen.

The sequence links TRBV19 to TRBJ2-7, with the D segment identity uncertain. Material: PBMCs or T cells enriched from blood (not recorded which). This sequence was found in a man aged 55 to 70 who had recovered from COVID-19. The DNA is as follows: TGTGCCAGTAGTATAGGTACGGGCTACGAGCAGTACTTC. It translates as CASSIGTGYEQYF.